Listed below are T cell receptor beta chains from one sample, sequenced in a study of shared clonotypes between healthy human individuals. Clones were read by immunoSEQ multiplex PCR, and TCRdb kept only the in-frame ones, dropping some. The sample includes some 980,000 clones, over 60% of them seen just once. Material for sequencing was memory CD4+ T cells sorted from blood. These receptors were collected from a man younger than 35 in good health. Both conserved end residues are part of each CDR3. The order of the fields is V gene, J gene, D gene, CDR3 length, clone size, CDR3 protein, CDR3 DNA. The D gene is left open where the match is weak. Clone size appears in some rows only: once, few, many, or a class for an expanded clone.

v_gene: TRBV9
j_gene: TRBJ1-2
d_gene: NA
len: 13
abundance: NA
CDR3aa: CASSVSTNYGYTF
CDR3nt: TGTGCCAGCAGCGTGTCTACTAACTATGGCTACACCTTC

v_gene: TRBV9
j_gene: TRBJ1-2
d_gene: NA
len: 15
abundance: NA
CDR3aa: CASSVTALGNYGYTF
CDR3nt: TGTGCCAGCAGCGTTACAGCGCTAGGGAACTATGGCTACACCTTC

v_gene: TRBV7-8
j_gene: TRBJ2-1
d_gene: NA
len: 15
abundance: NA
CDR3aa: CASSLYTQTDNEQFF
CDR3nt: TGTGCCAGCAGCTTATACACCCAGACCGACAATGAGCAGTTCTTC

v_gene: TRBV5-1
j_gene: TRBJ2-7
d_gene: TRBD1
len: 16
abundance: NA
CDR3aa: CASSLSGTGGPYEQYF
CDR3nt: TGCGCCAGCAGCTTGTCCGGGACAGGGGGCCCCTACGAGCAGTACTTC

v_gene: TRBV30
j_gene: TRBJ1-2
d_gene: NA
len: 13
abundance: few
CDR3aa: CAWSPAEGNGYTF
CDR3nt: TGTGCCTGGAGCCCGGCCGAGGGAAATGGCTACACCTTC

v_gene: TRBV6-5
j_gene: TRBJ1-4
d_gene: NA
len: 15
abundance: NA
CDR3aa: CASTPRAGLNEKLFF
CDR3nt: TGTGCCAGCACCCCCAGGGCAGGGCTTAATGAAAAACTGTTTTTT

v_gene: TRBV6-1
j_gene: TRBJ2-4
d_gene: NA
len: 13
abundance: NA
CDR3aa: CASSEADLNIQYF
CDR3nt: TGTGCCAGCAGTGAAGCGGACTTAAACATTCAGTACTTC

v_gene: TRBV18
j_gene: TRBJ1-4
d_gene: NA
len: 12
abundance: NA
CDR3aa: CASSPRAQKLFF
CDR3nt: TGTGCCAGCTCACCCAGGGCTCAAAAACTGTTTTTT

v_gene: TRBV27
j_gene: TRBJ1-6
d_gene: NA
len: 14
abundance: NA
CDR3aa: CATSPGQYNSPLHF
CDR3nt: TGTGCCACCTCCCCTGGACAGTACAATTCACCCCTCCACTTT

v_gene: TRBV5-5
j_gene: TRBJ2-7
d_gene: NA
len: 13
abundance: NA
CDR3aa: CASSGRTTYEQYF
CDR3nt: TGTGCCAGCAGCGGGAGGACGACCTACGAGCAGTACTTC